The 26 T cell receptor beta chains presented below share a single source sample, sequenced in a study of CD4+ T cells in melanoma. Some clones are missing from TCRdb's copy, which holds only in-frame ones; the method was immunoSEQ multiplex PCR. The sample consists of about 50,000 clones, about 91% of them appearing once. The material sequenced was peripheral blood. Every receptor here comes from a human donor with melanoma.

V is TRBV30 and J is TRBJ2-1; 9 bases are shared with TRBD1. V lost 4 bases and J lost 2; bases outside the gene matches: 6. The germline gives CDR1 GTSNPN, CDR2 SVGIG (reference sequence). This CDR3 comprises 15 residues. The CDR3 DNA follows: TGTGCCTGGATTCCCGGGACAGGGACCTACAATGAGCAGTTCTTC. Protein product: CAWIPGTGTYNEQFF. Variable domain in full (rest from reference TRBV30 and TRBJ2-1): SQTIHQWPATLVQPVGSPLSLECTVEGTSNPNLYWYRQAAGRGLQLLFYSVGIGQISSEVPQNLSASRPQDRQFILSSKKLLLSDSGFYLCAWIPGTGTYNEQFFGPGTRLTVL.

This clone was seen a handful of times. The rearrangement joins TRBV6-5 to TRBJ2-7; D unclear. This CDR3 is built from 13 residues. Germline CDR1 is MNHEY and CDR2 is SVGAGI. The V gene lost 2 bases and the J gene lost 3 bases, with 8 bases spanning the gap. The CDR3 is CASSYGVFYEQYF. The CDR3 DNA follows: TGTGCCAGCAGTTACGGGGTTTTCTACGAGCAGTACTTC.

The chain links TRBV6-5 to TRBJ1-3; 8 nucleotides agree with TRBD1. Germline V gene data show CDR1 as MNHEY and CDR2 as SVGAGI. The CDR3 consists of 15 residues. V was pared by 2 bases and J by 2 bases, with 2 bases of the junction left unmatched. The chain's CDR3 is CASSYGRGPGNTIYF. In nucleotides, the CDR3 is TGTGCCAGCAGTTACGGCAGGGGGCCTGGAAACACCATATATTTT.

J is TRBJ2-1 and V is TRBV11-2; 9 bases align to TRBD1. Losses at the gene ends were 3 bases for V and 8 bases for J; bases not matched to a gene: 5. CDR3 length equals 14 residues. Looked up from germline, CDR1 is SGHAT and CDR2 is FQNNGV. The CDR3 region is CASSLDRGRDEQFF. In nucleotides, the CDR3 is TGTGCCAGCAGCTTGGACAGGGGTAGGGATGAGCAGTTCTTC.

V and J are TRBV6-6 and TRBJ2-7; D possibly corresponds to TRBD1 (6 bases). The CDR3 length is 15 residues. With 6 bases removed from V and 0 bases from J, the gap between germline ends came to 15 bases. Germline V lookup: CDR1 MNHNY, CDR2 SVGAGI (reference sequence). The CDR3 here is CASRPRRDTSYEQYF. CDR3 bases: TGTGCCAGCAGGCCACGCCGGGACACCTCCTACGAGCAGTACTTC.

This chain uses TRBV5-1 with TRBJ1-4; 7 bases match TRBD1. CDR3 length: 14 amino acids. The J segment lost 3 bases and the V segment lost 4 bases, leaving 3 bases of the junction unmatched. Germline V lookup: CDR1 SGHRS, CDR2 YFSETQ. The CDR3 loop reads CASSRGQPNEKLFF. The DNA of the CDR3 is TGCGCCAGCAGCAGGGGACAGCCTAATGAAAAACTGTTTTTT. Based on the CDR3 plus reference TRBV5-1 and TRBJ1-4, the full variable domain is KAGVTQTPRYLIKTRGQQVTLSCSPISGHRSVSWYQQTPGQGLQFLFEYFSETQRNKGNFPGRFSGRQFSNSRSEMNVSTLELGDSALYLCASSRGQPNEKLFFGSGTQLSVL.

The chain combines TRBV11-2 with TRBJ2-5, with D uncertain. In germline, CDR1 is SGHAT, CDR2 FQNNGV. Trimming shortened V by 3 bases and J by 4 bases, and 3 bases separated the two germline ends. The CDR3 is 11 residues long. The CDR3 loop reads CASSFGETQYF. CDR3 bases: TGTGCCAGCAGCTTTGGAGAGACCCAGTACTTC.

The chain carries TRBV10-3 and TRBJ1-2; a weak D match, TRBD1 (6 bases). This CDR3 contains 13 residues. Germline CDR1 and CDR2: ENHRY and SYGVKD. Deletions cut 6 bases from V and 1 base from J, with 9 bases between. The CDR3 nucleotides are TGTGCCATCAGCGTGGACAGTAACTATGGCTACACCTTC. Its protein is CAISVDSNYGYTF.

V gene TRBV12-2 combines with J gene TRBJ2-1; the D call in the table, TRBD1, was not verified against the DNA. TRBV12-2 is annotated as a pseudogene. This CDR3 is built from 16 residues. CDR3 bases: TGTGCAAGTCGCTTAGAGGACAGGGGGCCCTACAATGAGCAGTTCTTC. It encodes CASRLEDRGPYNEQFF.

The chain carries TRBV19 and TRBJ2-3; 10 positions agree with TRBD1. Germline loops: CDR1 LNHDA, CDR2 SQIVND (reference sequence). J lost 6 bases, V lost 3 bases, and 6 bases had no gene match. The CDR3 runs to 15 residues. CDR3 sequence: CASSIGTGVFDTQYF. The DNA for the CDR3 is TGTGCCAGTAGTATCGGGACAGGGGTGTTCGATACGCAGTATTTT.

In DNA, the CDR3 is TGTGCCAGCAGTGAACGGGTGGGGCCCAGCAATCAGCCCCAGCATTTT. Protein sequence: CASSERVGPSNQPQHF. The chain carries TRBV25-1 and TRBJ1-5; TRBD1 might be the D (5 bases). Trimming cost V 2 bases and J 1 base, with 12 bases left between them. This CDR3 is built from 16 residues. Per germline, CDR1 MGHDK and CDR2 SYGVNS.

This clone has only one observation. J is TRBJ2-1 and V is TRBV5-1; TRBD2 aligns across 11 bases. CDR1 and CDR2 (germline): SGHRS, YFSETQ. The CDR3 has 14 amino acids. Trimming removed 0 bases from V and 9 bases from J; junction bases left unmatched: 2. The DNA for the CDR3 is TGCGCCAGCAGCTTGGTACTAGCGGGGGCTGAGCAGTTCTTC. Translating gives CASSLVLAGAEQFF.

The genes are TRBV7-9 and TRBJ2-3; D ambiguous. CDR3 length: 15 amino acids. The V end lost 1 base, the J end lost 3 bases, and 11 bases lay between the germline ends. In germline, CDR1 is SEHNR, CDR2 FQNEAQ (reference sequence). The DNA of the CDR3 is TGTGCCAGCAGCTTAGACAGTGCTCGTACAGATACGCAGTATTTT. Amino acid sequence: CASSLDSARTDTQYF.

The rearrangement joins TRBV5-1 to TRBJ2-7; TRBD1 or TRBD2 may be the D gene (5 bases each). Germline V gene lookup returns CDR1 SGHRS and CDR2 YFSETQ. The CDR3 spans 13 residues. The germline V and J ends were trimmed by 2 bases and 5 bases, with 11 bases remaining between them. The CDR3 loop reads CASSLDRDDEQYF. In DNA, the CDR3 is TGCGCCAGCAGCTTAGACCGGGACGACGAGCAGTACTTC. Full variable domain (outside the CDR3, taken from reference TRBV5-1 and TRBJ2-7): KAGVTQTPRYLIKTRGQQVTLSCSPISGHRSVSWYQQTPGQGLQFLFEYFSETQRNKGNFPGRFSGRQFSNSRSEMNVSTLELGDSALYLCASSLDRDDEQYFGPGTRLTVT.

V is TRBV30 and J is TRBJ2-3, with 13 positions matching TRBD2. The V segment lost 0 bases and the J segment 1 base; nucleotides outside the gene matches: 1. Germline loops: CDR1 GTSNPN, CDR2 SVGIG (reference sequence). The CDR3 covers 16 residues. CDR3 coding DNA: TGTGCCTGGAGTGTAGGACTAGCGGGGGGCACAGATACGCAGTATTTT. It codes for CAWSVGLAGGTDTQYF.

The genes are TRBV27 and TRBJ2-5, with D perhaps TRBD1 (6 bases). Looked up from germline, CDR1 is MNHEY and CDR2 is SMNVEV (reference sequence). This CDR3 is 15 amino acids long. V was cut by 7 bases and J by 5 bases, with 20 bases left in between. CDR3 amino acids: CASTQTGPQGETQYF. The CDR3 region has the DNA TGTGCCAGCACACAGACCGGGCCCCAGGGGGAGACCCAGTACTTC.

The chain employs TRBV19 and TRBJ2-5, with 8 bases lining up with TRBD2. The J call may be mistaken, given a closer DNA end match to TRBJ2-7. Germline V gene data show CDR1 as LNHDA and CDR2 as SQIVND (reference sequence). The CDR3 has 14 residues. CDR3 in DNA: TGTGCCAGTAGTATAACTAGCGGCTCCTACGAGCAGTACTTC. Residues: CASSITSGSYEQYF.

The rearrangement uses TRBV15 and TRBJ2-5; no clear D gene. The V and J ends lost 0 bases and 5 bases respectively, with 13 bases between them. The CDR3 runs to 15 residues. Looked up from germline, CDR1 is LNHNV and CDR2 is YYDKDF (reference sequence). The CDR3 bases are TGTGCCACCAGCAGAGATCGGGTCTCCGGGGAGACCCAGTACTTC. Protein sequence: CATSRDRVSGETQYF.

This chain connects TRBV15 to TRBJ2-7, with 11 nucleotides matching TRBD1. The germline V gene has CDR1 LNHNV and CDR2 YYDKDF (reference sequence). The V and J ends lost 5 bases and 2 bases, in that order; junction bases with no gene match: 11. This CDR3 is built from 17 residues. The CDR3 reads CATSLDRGQPGAYEQYF. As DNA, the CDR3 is TGTGCCACCAGCCTGGACAGGGGGCAGCCAGGGGCCTACGAGCAGTACTTC. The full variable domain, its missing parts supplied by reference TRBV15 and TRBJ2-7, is DAMVIQNPRYQVTQFGKPVTLSCSQTLNHNVMYWYQQKSSQAPKLLFHYYDKDFNNEADTPDNFQSRRPNTSFCFLDIRSPGLGDTAMYLCATSLDRGQPGAYEQYFGPGTRLTVT.

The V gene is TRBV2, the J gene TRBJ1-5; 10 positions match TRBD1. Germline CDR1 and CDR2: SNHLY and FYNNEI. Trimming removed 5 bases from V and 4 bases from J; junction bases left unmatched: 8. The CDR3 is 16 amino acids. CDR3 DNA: TGTGCCAGCAGTTACCAGGGACAGGGGAGAAATCAGCCCCAGCATTTT. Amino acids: CASSYQGQGRNQPQHF.

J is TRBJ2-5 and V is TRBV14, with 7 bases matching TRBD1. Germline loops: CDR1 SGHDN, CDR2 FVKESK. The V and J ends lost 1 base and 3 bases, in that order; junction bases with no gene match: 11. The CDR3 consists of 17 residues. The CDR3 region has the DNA TGTGCCAGCAGCCAAGCCGCCGGGACAGTTCCTAAAGAGACCCAGTACTTC. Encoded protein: CASSQAAGTVPKETQYF.

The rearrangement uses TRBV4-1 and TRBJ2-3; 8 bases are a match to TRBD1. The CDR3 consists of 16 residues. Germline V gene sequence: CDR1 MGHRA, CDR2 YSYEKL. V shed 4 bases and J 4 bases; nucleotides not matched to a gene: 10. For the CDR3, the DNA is TGCGCCAGCAGCCGTCCCCCAGGGGGCACAGCAGATACGCAGTATTTT. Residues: CASSRPPGGTADTQYF.

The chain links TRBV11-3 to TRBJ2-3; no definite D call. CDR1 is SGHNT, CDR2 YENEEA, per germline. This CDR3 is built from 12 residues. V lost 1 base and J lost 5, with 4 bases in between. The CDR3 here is CASSLVGDTQYF. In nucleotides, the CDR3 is TGTGCCAGCAGCTTAGTAGGAGATACGCAGTATTTT.

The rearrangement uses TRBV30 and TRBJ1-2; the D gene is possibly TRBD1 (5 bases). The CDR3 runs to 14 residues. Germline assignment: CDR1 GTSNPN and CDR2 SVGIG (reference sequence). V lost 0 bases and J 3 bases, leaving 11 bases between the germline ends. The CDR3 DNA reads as TGTGCCTGGAGTGTGACAGTTCGCGACTATGGCTACACCTTC. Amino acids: CAWSVTVRDYGYTF. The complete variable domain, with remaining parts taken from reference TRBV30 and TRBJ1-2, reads SQTIHQWPATLVQPVGSPLSLECTVEGTSNPNLYWYRQAAGRGLQLLFYSVGIGQISSEVPQNLSASRPQDRQFILSSKKLLLSDSGFYLCAWSVTVRDYGYTFGSGTRLTVV.

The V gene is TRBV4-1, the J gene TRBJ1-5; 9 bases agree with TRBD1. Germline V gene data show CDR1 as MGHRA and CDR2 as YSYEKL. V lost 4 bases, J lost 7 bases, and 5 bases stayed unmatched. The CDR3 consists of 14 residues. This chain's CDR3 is CASSPGTGRQPQHF. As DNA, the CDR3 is TGCGCCAGCAGCCCAGGGACAGGGCGGCAGCCCCAGCATTTT.

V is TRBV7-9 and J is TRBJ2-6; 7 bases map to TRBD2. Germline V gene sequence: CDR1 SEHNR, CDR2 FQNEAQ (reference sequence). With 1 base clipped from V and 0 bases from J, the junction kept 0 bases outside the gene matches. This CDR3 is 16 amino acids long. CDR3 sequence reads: CASSLERDSGANVLTF. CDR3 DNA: TGTGCCAGCAGCTTAGAGCGGGACTCTGGGGCCAACGTCCTGACTTTC.